A selection of T cell receptor beta chains follows, all from one sample in a study of T cell responses to AZD1222 COVID-19 vaccine. Sequencing was performed with immunoSEQ multiplex PCR; in TCRdb, only in-frame clones are kept and a portion is missing. The sample has about 150,000 clones, 80% to 90% seen once; the top ten hold 5% to 6%. Sequencing used peripheral blood, obtained on day 0 of MenACWY control vaccination. These receptors all stem from an adult in good health. Both conserved end residues are part of each CDR3. D genes are given only for firm matches. Not all rows give a size; the values are once, few, many and, for expanded clones, a class.

TRBV7-3,NA,TRBJ2-1,TRBD2,TGTGCCAGCAGCTCCCTTGGCGGGAGGGGTGCCAATGAGCAGTTCTTC,CASSSLGGRGANEQFF
TRBV12-3/TRBV12-4,NA,TRBJ2-1,TRBD2,TGTGCCAGCAGTTTAAGGGCTAGCGGTGAGCAGTTCTTC,CASSLRASGEQFF
TRBV29-1,NA,TRBJ2-7,TRBD1,TGCAGCGTGGGGACAGGAGCCTACGAGCAGTACTTC,CSVGTGAYEQYF
TRBV29-1,NA,TRBJ2-2,NA,TGCAGCGTTGAAGTCGTGACGGCCGGGGAGCTGTTTTTT,CSVEVVTAGELFF
TRBV19,NA,TRBJ2-2,TRBD2,TGTGCCAGTGCTCTCCGGGGGGAATCCGGGGAGCTGTTTTTT,CASALRGESGELFF
TRBV4-2,NA,TRBJ1-1,TRBD1,TGTGCCAGCAGCGGGGGGACAGGGAGGAACACTGAAGCTTTCTTT,CASSGGTGRNTEAFF
TRBV9,NA,TRBJ1-1,NA,TGTGCCAGCAGCGTAGGTTGGACAATGAACACTGAAGCTTTCTTT,CASSVGWTMNTEAFF
TRBV11-2,NA,TRBJ1-2,NA,TGTGCCAGCACTCGGGGGGATGGCTACACCTTC,CASTRGDGYTF
TRBV4-3,NA,TRBJ2-3,TRBD2,TGCGCCAGCAGCCCGGGGGGTAGCACAGATACGCAGTATTTT,CASSPGGSTDTQYF
TRBV5-1,NA,TRBJ1-1,NA,TGCGCCAGCAGCTTGGATCACTCCCGGCCCGTTGAAGCTTTCTTT,CASSLDHSRPVEAFF
TRBV5-1,NA,TRBJ1-2,NA,TGCGCCAGCAGCTTGAAGACAGAAACCACTTATGGCTACACCTTC,CASSLKTETTYGYTF
TRBV7-2,NA,TRBJ1-2,NA,TGTGCCAGCAGCTTCTTCGGGGGGAGGGACTATGGCTACACCTTC,CASSFFGGRDYGYTF
TRBV7-8,once,TRBJ2-1,NA,TGTGCCAGCAGCTTTTCGGGACTCATAGATGAGCAGTTCTTC,CASSFSGLIDEQFF
TRBV24-1,NA,TRBJ2-5,TRBD1,TGTGCCACCGAACCGGGACAGGGGGCCGGGGAGACCCAGTACTTC,CATEPGQGAGETQYF
TRBV5-1,NA,TRBJ2-5,TRBD1,TGCGCCAGCAGCTCAGGGACAGCGCAAGAGACCCAGTACTTC,CASSSGTAQETQYF
TRBV5-1,once,TRBJ2-2,NA,TGCGCCACCTCACAACCGGGGATAGGGACCGGGGAGCTGTTTTTT,CATSQPGIGTGELFF
TRBV11-3,NA,TRBJ1-2,NA,TGTGCCAGCAGTTCCGACAGGTACTATGGCTACACCTTC,CASSSDRYYGYTF
TRBV25-1,NA,TRBJ2-3,TRBD1,TGTGCCAGCAGGGTACCGGGACAGGGTAGCACAGATACGCAGTATTTT,CASRVPGQGSTDTQYF
TRBV24-1,NA,TRBJ1-2,NA,TGTGCCACCAGTGATTTAACAGATCGGGGGAGCTATGGCTACACCTTC,CATSDLTDRGSYGYTF
TRBV5-6,once,TRBJ1-6,NA,TGTGCCAGCAGCCGCACAGGGCCGCTCAGTAATTCACCCCTCCACTTT,CASSRTGPLSNSPLHF
TRBV27,once,TRBJ2-2,TRBD2,TGTGCCAGCAGCGGACTAGCGGGGGTTTCCGGGGAGCTGTTTTTT,CASSGLAGVSGELFF
TRBV24-1,NA,TRBJ2-3,NA,TGTGCCACCAGTGAAGGGGTGCCCGCCTTGTCTGATACGCAGTATTTT,CATSEGVPALSDTQYF
TRBV12-3/TRBV12-4,NA,TRBJ1-1,NA,TGTGCCAGCAGTTTGGAAGGGGACACTGAAGCTTTCTTT,CASSLEGDTEAFF
TRBV6-1,NA,TRBJ1-6,NA,TGTGCCAGCAGTGAAGACATTCGACCCCTCCACTTT,CASSEDIRPLHF
TRBV7-8,NA,TRBJ1-1,NA,TGTGCCAGCAGGGACACCTCGAACACTGAAGCTTTCTTT,CASRDTSNTEAFF
TRBV6-5,NA,TRBJ1-2,NA,TGTGCCAGCAGTTCTTACAGGGAAACCAATGGCTACACCTTC,CASSSYRETNGYTF
TRBV5-4,once,TRBJ2-2,TRBD1,TGTGCCAGCAGCTTGGTAGGGACAGGGGGCACCGGGGAGCTGTTTTTT,CASSLVGTGGTGELFF
TRBV15,once,TRBJ2-1,NA,TGTGCCACCAGCAATAGCGGCCACAATGAGCAGTTCTTC,CATSNSGHNEQFF
TRBV2,NA,TRBJ1-3,TRBD1,TGTGCCAGCGGACAGGGACCATCGGGAGGAAACACCATATATTTT,CASGQGPSGGNTIYF
TRBV5-1,NA,TRBJ1-3,NA,TGCGCCAGCAGCTTGGACATTCCTGGAAACACCATATATTTT,CASSLDIPGNTIYF
TRBV5-4,NA,TRBJ2-1,TRBD2,TGTGCCAGCAGCTTGGAACTAGCGACGAGGAATGAGCAGTTCTTC,CASSLELATRNEQFF
TRBV10-3,NA,TRBJ1-1,NA,TGTGCCATCAGTGCCCGACAGTCGATGAACACTGAAGCTTTCTTT,CAISARQSMNTEAFF
TRBV5-1,NA,TRBJ1-3,NA,TGCGCCAGCAGCCCGTTAATCCCCCCCTCTGGAAACACCATATATTTT,CASSPLIPPSGNTIYF
TRBV6-5,NA,TRBJ1-3,TRBD1,TGTGCCAGCAGCGCACGACAGGGTTCTGGAAACACCATATATTTT,CASSARQGSGNTIYF
TRBV7-9,NA,TRBJ1-2,NA,TGTGCCAGCAGCTCAGGCTATGGCTACACCTTC,CASSSGYGYTF
TRBV9,NA,TRBJ2-1,TRBD2,TGTGCCAGCAGCGTAGAAGGGACTAGAGATTACAATGAGCAGTTCTTC,CASSVEGTRDYNEQFF
TRBV6-5,NA,TRBJ2-1,NA,TGTGCCAGCGGGTTCACCTACAATGAGCAGTTCTTC,CASGFTYNEQFF
TRBV5-5,NA,TRBJ1-6,NA,TGTGCCAGCAGCCCATTCCGGGACGGGAATAATTCACCCCTCCACTTT,CASSPFRDGNNSPLHF
TRBV27,NA,TRBJ1-2,NA,TGTGCCACGCGCCCCGACAGTTATAACTATGGCTACACCTTC,CATRPDSYNYGYTF
TRBV24-1,NA,TRBJ2-5,TRBD2,TGTGCCACCAGTGCCGGGGGGTCGGTACACTTC,CATSAGGSVHF
TRBV19,NA,TRBJ1-1,NA,TGTGCCAGTAGTATCCCAGGGGCGAACACTGAAGCTTTCTTT,CASSIPGANTEAFF
TRBV19,once,TRBJ2-1,TRBD2,TGTGCCAGTGGGGCGGCGGGAGAGAACAATGAGCAGTTCTTC,CASGAAGENNEQFF
TRBV15,NA,TRBJ2-1,TRBD2,TGTGCCACCAGCAGGACCAGCGGGAGTTCCTACAATGAGCAGTTCTTC,CATSRTSGSSYNEQFF
TRBV3-1/TRBV3-2,NA,TRBJ1-1,NA,TGTGCCAGCAGCCAAGGGGGGATTAACACTGAAGCTTTCTTT,CASSQGGINTEAFF
TRBV6-5,NA,TRBJ2-1,NA,TGTGCCAGCACCCCCCCTGGATGGAATGAGCAGTTCTTC,CASTPPGWNEQFF
TRBV18,NA,TRBJ1-3,NA,TGTGCCAGCTCACCTTCCCTTGGGGGAGGAAACACCATATATTTT,CASSPSLGGGNTIYF
TRBV3-1/TRBV3-2,NA,TRBJ1-2,NA,TGTGCCAGCAGCCCCGTCCGGATGATGAGTGGCTACACCTTC,CASSPVRMMSGYTF
TRBV5-1,NA,TRBJ2-1,NA,TGCGCCAGCAGCCCGGGGCATGGTGAGCAGTTCTTC,CASSPGHGEQFF
TRBV30,NA,TRBJ2-1,TRBD2,TGTGCCTGGAGTGTACAGGAACTAGCGGGATTCACTACCTACAATGAGCAGTTCTTC,CAWSVQELAGFTTYNEQFF
TRBV11-3,NA,TRBJ2-2,TRBD2,TGTGCCAGCAGTTTAGCGGGAGTCTCCGGGGAGCTGTTTTTT,CASSLAGVSGELFF
TRBV27,NA,TRBJ2-1,NA,TGTGCCAGCAGGGGGATTTACAATGAGCAGTTCTTC,CASRGIYNEQFF
TRBV5-1,few,TRBJ2-3,TRBD2,TGCGCCAGCAGCCCGGGTGCGGGGGTTGGAGATACGCAGTATTTT,CASSPGAGVGDTQYF
TRBV27,NA,TRBJ1-3,NA,TGTGCCAGCAGTGTGTCTGGGTTATCTGGAAACACCATATATTTT,CASSVSGLSGNTIYF
TRBV7-9,NA,TRBJ2-7,NA,TGTGCCAGCAGCTCCGGACTCTACGAGCAGTACTTC,CASSSGLYEQYF
TRBV7-2,NA,TRBJ1-5,NA,TGTGCCAGCAGTTTAATGTCTGGGGCCGTGAATCAGCCCCAGCATTTT,CASSLMSGAVNQPQHF
TRBV28,NA,TRBJ2-6,NA,TGTGCCAGCATAGATAGGGGGGCCAACGTCCTGACTTTC,CASIDRGANVLTF
TRBV6-5,few,TRBJ2-1,TRBD1,TGTGCCAGCAGTTACCTTGGGACAGTGCAGTTCTTC,CASSYLGTVQFF
TRBV7-3,NA,TRBJ1-1,NA,TGTGCCAGCAGCTTATCAGCCAGGGGAGACACTGAAGCTTTCTTT,CASSLSARGDTEAFF
TRBV7-9,NA,TRBJ2-1,NA,TGTGCCAGCAGCTTAGTAAGCGGAGATCCCTGGAATGAGCAGTTCTTC,CASSLVSGDPWNEQFF
TRBV6-6,NA,TRBJ2-7,NA,TGTGCCAGCAACCAACCCGGACAAAACGAGCAGTACTTC,CASNQPGQNEQYF